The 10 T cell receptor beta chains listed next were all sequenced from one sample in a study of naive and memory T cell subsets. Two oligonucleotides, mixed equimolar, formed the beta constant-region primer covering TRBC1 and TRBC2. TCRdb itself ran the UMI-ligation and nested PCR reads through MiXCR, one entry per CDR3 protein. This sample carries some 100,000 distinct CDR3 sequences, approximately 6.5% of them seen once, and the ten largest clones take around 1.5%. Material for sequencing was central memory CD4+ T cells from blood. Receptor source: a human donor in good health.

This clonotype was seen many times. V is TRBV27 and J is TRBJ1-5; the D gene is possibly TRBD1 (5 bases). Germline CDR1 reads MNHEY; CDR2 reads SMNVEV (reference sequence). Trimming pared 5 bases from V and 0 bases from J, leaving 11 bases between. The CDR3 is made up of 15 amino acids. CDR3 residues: CASSRVGTSNQPQHF. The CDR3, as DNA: TGTGCCAGCAGTCGTGTTGGGACTAGCAATCAGCCCCAGCATTTT.

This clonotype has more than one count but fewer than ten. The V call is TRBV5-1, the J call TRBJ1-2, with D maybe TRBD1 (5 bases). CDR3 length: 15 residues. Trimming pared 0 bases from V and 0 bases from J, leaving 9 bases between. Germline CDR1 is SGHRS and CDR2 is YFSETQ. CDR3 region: CASSLAGGSNYGYTF. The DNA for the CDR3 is TGCGCCAGCAGCTTGGCTGGGGGGTCTAACTATGGCTACACCTTC.

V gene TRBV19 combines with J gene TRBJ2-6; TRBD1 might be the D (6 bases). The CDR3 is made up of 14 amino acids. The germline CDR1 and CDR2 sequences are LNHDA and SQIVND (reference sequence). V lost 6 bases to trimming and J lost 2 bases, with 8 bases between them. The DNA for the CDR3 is TGTGCCAGTAGGGCAGGGGCTGGGGCCAACGTCCTGACTTTC. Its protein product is CASRAGAGANVLTF.

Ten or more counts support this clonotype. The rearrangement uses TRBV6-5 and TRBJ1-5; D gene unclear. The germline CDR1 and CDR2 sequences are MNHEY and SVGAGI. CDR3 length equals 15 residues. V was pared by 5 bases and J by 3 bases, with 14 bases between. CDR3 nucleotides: TGTGCCAGCAGTGCTACTTCAAACCTCAATCAGCCCCAGCATTTT. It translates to CASSATSNLNQPQHF.

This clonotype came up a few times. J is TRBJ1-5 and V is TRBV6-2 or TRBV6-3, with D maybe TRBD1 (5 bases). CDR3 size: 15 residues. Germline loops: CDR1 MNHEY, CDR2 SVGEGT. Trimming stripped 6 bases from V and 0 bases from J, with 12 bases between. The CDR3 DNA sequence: TGTGCCAGCAGCTTGGGACTCATTAGCAATCAGCCCCAGCATTTT. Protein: CASSLGLISNQPQHF.

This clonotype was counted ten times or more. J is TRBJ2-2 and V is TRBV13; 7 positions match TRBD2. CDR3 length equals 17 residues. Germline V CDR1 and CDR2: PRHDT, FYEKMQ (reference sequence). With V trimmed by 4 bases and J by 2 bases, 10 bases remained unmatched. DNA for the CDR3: TGTGCCAGCAGCTCCCGAATGCTAGCGGCTAACACCGGGGAGCTGTTTTTT. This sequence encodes CASSSRMLAANTGELFF.

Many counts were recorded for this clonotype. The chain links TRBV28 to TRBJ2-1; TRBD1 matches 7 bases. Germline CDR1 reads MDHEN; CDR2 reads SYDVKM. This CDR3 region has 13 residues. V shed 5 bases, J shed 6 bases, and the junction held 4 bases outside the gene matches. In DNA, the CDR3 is TGTGCCAGCAGTCGACAGGGAGTCAATGAGCAGTTCTTC. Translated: CASSRQGVNEQFF.

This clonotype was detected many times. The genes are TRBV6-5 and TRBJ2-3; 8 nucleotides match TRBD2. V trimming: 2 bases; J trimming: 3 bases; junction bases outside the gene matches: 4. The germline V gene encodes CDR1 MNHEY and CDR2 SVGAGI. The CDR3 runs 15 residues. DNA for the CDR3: TGTGCCAGCAGTTACGGGTTAGCGGGGACAGATACGCAGTATTTT. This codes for CASSYGLAGTDTQYF.

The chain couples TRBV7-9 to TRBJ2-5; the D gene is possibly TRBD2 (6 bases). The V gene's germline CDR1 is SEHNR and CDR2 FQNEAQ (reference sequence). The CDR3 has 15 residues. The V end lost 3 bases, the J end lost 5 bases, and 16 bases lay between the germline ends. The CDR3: CASSLAGPEGETQYF. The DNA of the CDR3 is TGTGCCAGCAGCTTGGCGGGGCCGGAGGGGGAGACCCAGTACTTC. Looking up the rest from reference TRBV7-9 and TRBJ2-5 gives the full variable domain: DTGVSQNPRHKITKRGQNVTFRCDPISEHNRLYWYRQTLGQGPEFLTYFQNEAQLEKSRLLSDRFSAERPKGSFSTLEIQRTEQGDSAMYLCASSLAGPEGETQYFGPGTRLLVL.

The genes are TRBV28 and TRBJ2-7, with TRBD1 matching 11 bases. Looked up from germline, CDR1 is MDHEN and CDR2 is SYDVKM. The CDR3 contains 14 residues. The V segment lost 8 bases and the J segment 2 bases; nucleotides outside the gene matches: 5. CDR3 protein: CASGGQGVTYEQYF. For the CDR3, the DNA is TGTGCCAGCGGGGGACAGGGGGTCACCTACGAGCAGTACTTC.